The TCR beta chain under discussion was sequenced for a study of blood T cell repertoires in COVID-19. Across the study: Sample material is recorded as cDNA or gDNA derived from T cells, B-cell-depleted T cells, or PBMCs.

TCRdb's table, derived via immunoSEQ multiplex PCR, lists solely in-frame clones and lacks some. Found here are about 53,000 clones, approximately 80% of them singletons; the top ten hold 35% to 55%. This CDR3 spans 12 amino acids. The germline V and J ends were trimmed by 0 bases and 10 bases, with 10 bases remaining between them. Germline-derived CDR1 and CDR2 are SGDLS and YYNGEE. This clonotype was obtained from a man aged 65-85 years with active or convalescent COVID-19. This sequence joins TRBV9 and TRBJ1-1, with a weak D call TRBD1 (6 bases). The sequenced material came from peripheral blood. CDR3 in amino acids: CASSVELGGAFF. The CDR3 DNA follows: TGTGCCAGCAGCGTAGAACTAGGGGGAGCTTTCTTT.